This TCR beta chain was profiled in a study of T cells in localized non-small cell lung cancer. Produced via immunoSEQ multiplex PCR; TCRdb's table is partial and in-frame only. The sample carries over 20,000 clones, around 87% recorded once. This clone was found a few times. Its antigen is unidentified. General study points: The study linked higher blood T cell density to longer overall survival. Sequencing was limited to one tumor region, leaving the possibility of heterogeneity open. Detection in adjacent lung was observed for a median roughly 62 of the top 100 tumor clones.

V dropped 8 bases and J dropped 7 bases, with 18 bases sitting between them. The CDR3 loop spans 14 amino acids. In germline, CDR1 is MDHEN, CDR2 SYDVKM. The sequenced sample was peripheral blood, obtained before any cancer treatment. The chain recombines TRBV28 with TRBJ1-5; no clear D. The TCR originated in a male donor older than 55 with stage II squamous cell lung carcinoma. The CDR3 protein is CASGKGNLEQPQHF. The CDR3 DNA reads as TGTGCCAGCGGGAAAGGTAACCTAGAACAGCCCCAGCATTTT.